The T cell receptor (beta chain) described here comes from a study of blood T cell repertoires in COVID-19. Study details: The United States, Italy and Spain were the sources of the acute and convalescent COVID-19 samples. Sources were T cells, B-cell-depleted T cells, or PBMCs; the material itself was cDNA or gDNA.

V lost 3 bases, J lost 5 bases, and 8 bases lay in between. The CDR3 totals 13 residues. Germline CDR1 is DFQATT and CDR2 is SNEGSKA (reference sequence). In the original analysis: Amplification from reference gene primers served as the basis for estimated nucleated cell counts. The data were produced by immunoSEQ multiplex PCR, yet TCRdb's version contains in-frame clones alone and is incomplete. V and J calls and clone size come straight from that table; D and trimming were deduced from the DNA. The profile shows about 200,000 clones, 80% of them singletons. The chain combines TRBV20-1 with TRBJ1-6, with D perhaps matching TRBD1 (5 bases). This clonotype originated in a human donor in a cohort sampled during active COVID-19. The sequencing input was peripheral blood. CDR3 DNA sequence: TGCAGTGCTAGTCGACAGAATAATTCACCCCTCCACTTT. Protein sequence: CSASRQNNSPLHF.